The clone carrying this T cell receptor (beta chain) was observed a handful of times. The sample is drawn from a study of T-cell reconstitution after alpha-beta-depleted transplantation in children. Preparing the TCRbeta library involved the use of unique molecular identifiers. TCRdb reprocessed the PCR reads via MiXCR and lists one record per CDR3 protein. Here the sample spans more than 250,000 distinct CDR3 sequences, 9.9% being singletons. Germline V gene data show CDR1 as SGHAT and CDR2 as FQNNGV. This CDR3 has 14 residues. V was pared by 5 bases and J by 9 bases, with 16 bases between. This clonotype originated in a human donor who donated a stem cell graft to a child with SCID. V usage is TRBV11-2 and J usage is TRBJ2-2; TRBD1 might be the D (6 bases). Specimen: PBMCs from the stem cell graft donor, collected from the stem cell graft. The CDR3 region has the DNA TGTGCCAGCAGCACCAAGGGGGTGTGGTGGGAGCTGTTTTTT. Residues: CASSTKGVWWELFF.